The sequence of this T cell receptor (beta chain) was determined in a study of T cells in Graves' hyperthyroidism and ophthalmopathy. Worth noting for this clonotype: What it binds is not known.

Amplified regions were TCR beta CDR3 sequences from RNA transcripts. The TCR CDR3 first-round RT-PCR relied on the HTBI primer set. MiXCR, run by TCRdb on the multiplex PCR reads, gives a single entry per CDR3 protein. This sample has roughly 180,000 distinct CDR3 sequences; about a sixth occur once, and the top ten carry roughly 29%. The germline V gene has CDR1 MGHRA and CDR2 YSYEKL. With 0 bases removed from V and 0 bases from J, the gap between germline ends came to 6 bases. This CDR3 is 15 amino acids long. The study's findings and limits: Separation of ophthalmopathy from stable hyperthyroidism was achieved by a 13 V-J model.

Those with hyperthyroidism were 18 to 65 years old, newly diagnosed, and ill for under 2 months. Any patient presenting with uncontrolled infection, other autoimmune disease, pregnancy or lactation was left out. Diagnosis rested on symptoms, serum thyroxine and TRAb, thyroid ultrasound, and orbital computed tomography. The TCR sequence derives from a woman aged 45 to 65 with Graves' hyperthyroidism. The sequenced material came from blood. The chain has TRBV4-1 and TRBJ1-3; D ambiguous. DNA of the CDR3: TGCGCCAGCAGCCAAGATAAGGGCTCTGGAAACACCATATATTTT. It yields the protein CASSQDKGSGNTIYF.